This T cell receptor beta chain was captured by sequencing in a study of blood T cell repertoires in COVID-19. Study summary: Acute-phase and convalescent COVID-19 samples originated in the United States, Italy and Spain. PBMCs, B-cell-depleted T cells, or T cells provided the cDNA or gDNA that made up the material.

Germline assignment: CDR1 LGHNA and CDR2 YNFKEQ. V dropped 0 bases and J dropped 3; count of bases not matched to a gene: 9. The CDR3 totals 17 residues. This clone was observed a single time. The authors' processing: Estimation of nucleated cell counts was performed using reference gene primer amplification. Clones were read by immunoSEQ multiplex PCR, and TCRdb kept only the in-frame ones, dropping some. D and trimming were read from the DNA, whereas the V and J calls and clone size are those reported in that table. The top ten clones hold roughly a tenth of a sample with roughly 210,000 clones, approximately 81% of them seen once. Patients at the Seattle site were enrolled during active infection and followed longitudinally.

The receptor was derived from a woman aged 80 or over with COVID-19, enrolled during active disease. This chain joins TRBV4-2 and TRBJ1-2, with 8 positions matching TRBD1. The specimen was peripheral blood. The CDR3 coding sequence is TGTGCCAGCAGCCAAGATCTCGACAGGGGATTTGACTATGGCTACACCTTC. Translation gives CASSQDLDRGFDYGYTF.